Shown below are 14 T cell receptor beta chains from a single sample sequenced in a study of shared clonotypes between healthy human individuals. Naivety among CD8 cells was defined by CD45RO negativity and positive CCR7 selection, thereby excluding terminally differentiated effector memory CD45RA+ cells. TCRdb's copy holds only in-frame clones and misses some; the assay was immunoSEQ multiplex PCR. The repertoire holds under 1 million clones, over 90% seen once, with 24% in the top ten. Sequenced: naive CD8+ T cells sorted from blood. Receptor source: a man younger than 40 in good health.

CDR3 residues: CASSPGTGGATGLEQYF. CDR3 in DNA: TGCGCCAGCAGTCCCGGGACAGGGGGCGCAACAGGGTTGGAGCAGTACTTC. The chain recombines TRBV5-1 with TRBJ2-7; 12 bases line up with TRBD1. CDR1 is SGHRS, CDR2 YFSETQ, per germline. V dropped 5 bases and J dropped 7; count of bases not matched to a gene: 16. This CDR3 is 17 amino acids long. Complete variable domain (other parts from reference TRBV5-1 and TRBJ2-7): KAGVTQTPRYLIKTRGQQVTLSCSPISGHRSVSWYQQTPGQGLQFLFEYFSETQRNKGNFPGRFSGRQFSNSRSEMNVSTLELGDSALYLCASSPGTGGATGLEQYFGPGTRLTVT.

This clone was found a few times. The chain has TRBV9 and TRBJ2-3; 7 bases map to TRBD1. Unmatched junction bases numbered 8, after V lost 3 bases and J lost 1 base. The CDR3 extends over 16 amino acids. Germline CDR1 reads SGDLS; CDR2 reads YYNGEE. The CDR3 here is CASSAGQATGTDTQYF. The DNA of the CDR3 is TGTGCCAGCAGCGCAGGACAGGCGACAGGCACAGATACGCAGTATTTT.

The chain is built from TRBV28 and TRBJ2-7, with 13 bases lining up with TRBD2. J was trimmed by 4 bases and V by 5 bases; bases with no gene match: 11. This CDR3 has 17 residues. Germline CDR1 and CDR2: MDHEN and SYDVKM. The CDR3 nucleotides are TGTGCCAGCAGTAGGACTAGCGGGAGTCGGAGCAAGTACGAGCAGTACTTC. It translates to CASSRTSGSRSKYEQYF.

The chain has TRBV7-6 and TRBJ2-3, with 12 positions matching TRBD2. Germline CDR1 SGHVS, CDR2 FNYEAQ. There are 18 residues in the CDR3. The V segment lost 2 bases and the J segment 5 bases; nucleotides outside the gene matches: 11. The CDR3 region is CASSLNARLAGVEDTQYF. The DNA of the CDR3 is TGTGCCAGCAGCTTAAATGCCAGACTAGCGGGAGTGGAAGATACGCAGTATTTT.

The J gene is TRBJ2-3, the V gene TRBV6-5, with TRBD2 as a possible D gene (6 bases). This CDR3 comprises 13 residues. In germline, CDR1 is MNHEY, CDR2 SVGAGI. V lost 6 bases, J lost 0 bases, and 7 bases lay in between. The chain's CDR3 is CASRAGSTDTQYF. Written as DNA, the CDR3 is TGTGCCAGCAGGGCGGGGAGCACAGATACGCAGTATTTT.

V gene TRBV5-1 combines with J gene TRBJ2-2, with 10 bases that match TRBD1. This CDR3 is 13 amino acids long. CDR1 and CDR2 (germline): SGHRS, YFSETQ. V gave up 5 bases and J gave up 11 bases; unmatched junction bases: 6. CDR3 bases: TGCGCCAGCAGACAGGGACAGGGGATAGAGCTGTTTTTT. It specifies CASRQGQGIELFF.

The CDR3 DNA reads as TGTGCCAGCAGTACTAGCGGCCGACCTATCGAGCAGTACTTC. The encoded protein is CASSTSGRPIEQYF. The J gene is TRBJ2-7, the V gene TRBV28; 8 bases fit TRBD2. CDR3 length: 14 amino acids. Per the germline V gene, CDR1 is MDHEN and CDR2 is SYDVKM. Trimming cost V 5 bases and J 6 bases; bases outside gene matches: 9. The full variable domain, its missing parts supplied by reference TRBV28 and TRBJ2-7, is DVKVTQSSRYLVKRTGEKVFLECVQDMDHENMFWYRQDPGLGLRLIYFSYDVKMKEKGDIPEGYSVSREKKERFSLILESASTNQTSMYLCASSTSGRPIEQYFGPGTRLTVT.

The chain uses TRBV27 and TRBJ1-5; D might be TRBD1 (6 bases). The germline V and J ends were trimmed by 6 bases and 6 bases, with 15 bases remaining between them. Germline V gene sequence: CDR1 MNHEY, CDR2 SMNVEV (reference sequence). This CDR3 has 14 amino acids. Here the CDR3 DNA reads TGTGCCAGCAGCAAAACAGGGTTGGCTCAGCCCCAGCATTTT. Amino acid sequence: CASSKTGLAQPQHF.

This clone was detected once. The chain employs TRBV19 and TRBJ1-2, with 10 nucleotides matching TRBD1. CDR3 length equals 12 residues. The trim removed 10 bases at V and 6 bases at J, leaving 5 bases unmatched. Germline V gene sequence: CDR1 LNHDA, CDR2 SQIVND (reference sequence). CDR3 in DNA: TGTGCCACCTTGACAGGGGGCAATGGCTACACCTTC. This encodes CATLTGGNGYTF.

The DNA of the CDR3 is TGTGCCAGCATAACTAGCGGGAGGAGGGGGGGAGAGACCCAGTACTTC. It is translated as CASITSGRRGGETQYF. V and J are TRBV2 and TRBJ2-5, with 12 nucleotides matching TRBD2. The CDR3 consists of 16 residues. Germline V gene sequence: CDR1 SNHLY, CDR2 FYNNEI. J lost 4 bases, V lost 7 bases, and 10 bases had no gene match.

This chain connects TRBV11-3 to TRBJ1-1; D is unresolved. The V gene lost 1 base and the J gene lost 6 bases, with 6 bases spanning the gap. Germline loops: CDR1 SGHNT, CDR2 YENEEA. This CDR3 is built from 12 residues. The CDR3: CASSLGSAEAFF. Written as DNA, the CDR3 is TGTGCCAGCAGCTTAGGGAGCGCTGAAGCTTTCTTT. Complete variable domain (other parts from reference TRBV11-3 and TRBJ1-1): EAGVVQSPRYKIIEKKQPVAFWCNPISGHNTLYWYLQNLGQGPELLIRYENEEAVDDSQLPKDRFSAERLKGVDSTLKIQPAELGDSAVYLCASSLGSAEAFFGQGTRLTVV.

As concerns this clone: The junction departs from the called germline gene at one end, perhaps through a read error. This chain joins TRBV7-9 and TRBJ2-7; D not certain. In germline, CDR1 is SEHNR, CDR2 FQNEAQ (reference sequence). The CDR3 extends over 14 amino acids. The CDR3 DNA sequence: TGTGCCAGCAGCCCGACATCATCCTCCTCCGAGCAGTACTTC. Translated, it gives CASSPTSSSSEQYF. The full variable domain, with the rest looked up from reference TRBV7-9 and TRBJ2-7, is DTGVSQNPRHKITKRGQNVTFRCDPISEHNRLYWYRQTLGQGPEFLTYFQNEAQLEKSRLLSDRFSAERPKGSFSTLEIQRTEQGDSAMYLCASSPTSSSSEQYFGPGTRLTVT.

This sequence joins TRBV28 and TRBJ1-1, with TRBD1 matching over 10 bases. Germline-derived CDR1 and CDR2 are MDHEN and SYDVKM. V lost 2 bases, J lost 6 bases, and 3 bases stayed unmatched. The CDR3 has 14 amino acids. CDR3 protein: CASSLDGQGAEAFF. The CDR3 region has the DNA TGTGCCAGCAGTTTAGACGGACAGGGGGCTGAAGCTTTCTTT.

Comment on this clone: The sample carries other DNA sequences with the same CDR3. The V gene is TRBV5-1, the J gene TRBJ1-3; D call uncertain. Trimming took 0 bases from V and 0 from J, leaving 7 bases between them. Germline-derived CDR1 and CDR2 are SGHRS and YFSETQ. There are 15 residues in the CDR3. The CDR3, as DNA: TGCGCCAGCAGCTTGGGAGGCAGCTCTGGAAACACCATATATTTT. It translates to CASSLGGSSGNTIYF. Together with reference TRBV5-1 and TRBJ1-3, the CDR3 gives the full variable domain: KAGVTQTPRYLIKTRGQQVTLSCSPISGHRSVSWYQQTPGQGLQFLFEYFSETQRNKGNFPGRFSGRQFSNSRSEMNVSTLELGDSALYLCASSLGGSSGNTIYFGEGSWLTVV.